The rows below give T cell receptor beta chains drawn from one sample of a study of patients and donors after allogeneic stem cell transplantation. TCRdb independently ran MiXCR on the RT-PCR reads; one entry per CDR3 protein. This sample has 410,000 or so distinct CDR3 sequences; 16% occur once, and the top ten carry less than 8%. Input material: blood, either unsorted or a sorted T cell fraction (not recorded which). Receptors were obtained from a human donor who was either an allogeneic HSCT recipient or a stem cell or donor lymphocyte infusion donor (not recorded which). It is not recorded whose cells these are; they may come from a transplant donor. Each CDR3 is given with its conserved first and last residue. A D gene is named only where the DNA matches it firmly. Size tells how often a clone was seen (once, few, many) or the class of an expanded clone, and some rows leave it out.

TRBJ1-3 | 17 | TRBV10-3 | TRBD1 | NA | TGTGCCATCAGTACAAGGACAGGGGGCTCCTTCGGAAACACCATATATTTT | CAISTRTGGSFGNTIYF
TRBJ2-1 | 17 | TRBV27 | NA | few | TGTGCCAGCAGTTTAGTCGCCACTAGGGTTCCCTACAATGAGCAGTTCTTC | CASSLVATRVPYNEQFF
TRBJ1-5 | 13 | TRBV12-3/TRBV12-4 | NA | NA | TGTGCCAGCAGTTCCGCGAGCAATCAGCCCCAGCATTTT | CASSSASNQPQHF
TRBJ2-5 | 17 | TRBV5-1 | TRBD2 | few | TGCGCCAGCAGCCTGGGCGGGACTAGCGGGAGACGGGAGACCCAGTACTTC | CASSLGGTSGRRETQYF
TRBJ2-3 | 16 | TRBV24-1 | NA | few | TGTGCCACCAGTGGCCCCGGGACTTCGCCTCCAGATACGCAGTATTTT | CATSGPGTSPPDTQYF
TRBJ1-4 | 14 | TRBV5-1 | NA | many | TGCGCCAGCAGCCCGGCAGCAACTAATGAAAAACTGTTTTTT | CASSPAATNEKLFF
TRBJ2-3 | 16 | TRBV21-1 | NA | few | TGTGCCAGCCCGCGGGACTCCAAGCGTGGCACAGATACGCAGTATTTT | CASPRDSKRGTDTQYF
TRBJ2-7 | 14 | TRBV6-5 | TRBD2 | NA | TGTGCCAGCAGTTACGGGACTAACTACGGGGGGCAGTACTTC | CASSYGTNYGGQYF
TRBJ2-2 | 14 | TRBV14 | NA | NA | TGTGCCAGCAGCCACGGCGGGAACACCGGGGAGCTGTTTTTT | CASSHGGNTGELFF
TRBJ2-1 | 15 | TRBV7-9 | NA | many | TGCGCCAGCAGCTTGGCTGCGAGCTCCTACAATGAGCAGTTCTTC | CASSLAASSYNEQFF
TRBJ2-1 | 14 | TRBV30 | NA | few | TGTGCCTGGAGTTCGGGGATGCGGGGCAATGAGCAGTTCTTC | CAWSSGMRGNEQFF
TRBJ2-6 | 14 | TRBV10-3 | NA | NA | TGTGCCAAAGGGGGGTGGACCTGGGCCAACGTCCTGACTTTC | CAKGGWTWANVLTF
TRBJ1-1 | 15 | TRBV19 | NA | NA | TGTGCCAGCATTGGAGGGGGACACCGTTACACTGAAGCTTTCTTT | CASIGGGHRYTEAFF
TRBJ2-7 | 15 | TRBV6-2/TRBV6-3 | TRBD1 | NA | TGTGCCAGCAGTACCCGGGACAGGGGGCGCTGGGAGCAGTACTTC | CASSTRDRGRWEQYF
TRBJ2-1 | 14 | TRBV7-2 | NA | few | TGTGCCAGCAGCTTCTCGACCAGGGTGAATGAGCAGTTCTTC | CASSFSTRVNEQFF
TRBJ2-1 | 15 | TRBV21-1 | NA | few | TGTGCCAGCACGGGGGGCGGTGGGTTTCACAATGAGCAGTTCTTC | CASTGGGGFHNEQFF
TRBJ1-2 | 14 | TRBV15 | NA | few | TGTGCCACCAGCAGAGCGGCCACAGGGAAAGGCTACACCTTC | CATSRAATGKGYTF
TRBJ2-2 | 16 | TRBV7-9 | NA | NA | TGTGCCAGCAATAGTGCCCGGGCCCACATCACCGGGGAGCTGTTTTTT | CASNSARAHITGELFF
TRBJ1-2 | 11 | TRBV12-5 | TRBD1 | few | TGTGCTAGTGGCCAGGGGGATGGCTACACCTTC | CASGQGDGYTF
TRBJ2-6 | 15 | TRBV3-1 | NA | many | TGTGCCAGCAGGCTACGGGACTCTGGGGCCAACGTCCTGACTTTC | CASRLRDSGANVLTF
TRBJ2-7 | 14 | TRBV27 | NA | NA | TGTGCCAGCAGCCCGGTGAATCAAGGCTACGAGCAGTACTTC | CASSPVNQGYEQYF
TRBJ2-5 | 15 | TRBV7-3 | NA | NA | TGTGCCAGCAGCTTCCGTCCCCCCGATAGTGAGACCCAGTACTTC | CASSFRPPDSETQYF
TRBJ1-4 | 11 | TRBV12-3/TRBV12-4 | TRBD1 | many | TGTGCCAGCAGGGGGACAGGGAGGCTGTTTTTT | CASRGTGRLFF
TRBJ2-1 | 18 | TRBV4-2 | TRBD2 | NA | TGTGCCAGCACCCTCGGGCTAGCGGGTATGTCCACTGGGGGTGAGCAGTTCTTC | CASTLGLAGMSTGGEQFF
TRBJ1-5 | 14 | TRBV12-3/TRBV12-4 | NA | many | TGTGCCAGCAGTCACGGACCGATCAATCAGCCCCAGCATTTT | CASSHGPINQPQHF
TRBJ2-3 | 14 | TRBV5-1 | NA | many | TGTGCCAGCAGCTTAAGGGGCCCCACAGATACGCAGTATTTT | CASSLRGPTDTQYF
TRBJ2-7 | 18 | TRBV11-2 | NA | few | TGTGCCAGCAGTCTAGTTGGGGCTTACTCCTTAAGCTCCTACGAGCAGTACTTC | CASSLVGAYSLSSYEQYF
TRBJ2-1 | 13 | TRBV5-1 | NA | NA | TGCGCCAGCAGCTTGAGTTGGGGCAATGAGCAGTTCTTC | CASSLSWGNEQFF
TRBJ2-3 | 18 | TRBV4-1 | TRBD2 | NA | TGCGCCAGCAGCCATCCTAGCGGGAGGGCCACTAGCACAGATACGCAGTATTTT | CASSHPSGRATSTDTQYF
TRBJ1-3 | 14 | TRBV2 | NA | few | TGTGCCAGCAGCCGACACTTCTCTGGAAACACCATATATTTT | CASSRHFSGNTIYF
TRBJ2-2 | 17 | TRBV27 | TRBD2 | NA | TGTGCCAGCAGTCTCTACCACAGCGGGAACCCTCCCGGGGAGCTGTTTTTT | CASSLYHSGNPPGELFF
TRBJ2-7 | 14 | TRBV15 | NA | many | TGTGCCACCAGCAGGATAGAACAGGGAGGCGAGCAGTACTTC | CATSRIEQGGEQYF
TRBJ2-2 | 16 | TRBV25-1 | TRBD1 | many | TGTGCCAGCAGTAAAGGACAGGGGCCGAACACCGGGGAGCTGTTTTTT | CASSKGQGPNTGELFF
TRBJ2-5 | 14 | TRBV5-8 | TRBD2 | NA | TGTGCCAGCAGCTTGTTAGCGGGAAAAGAGACCCAGTACTTC | CASSLLAGKETQYF
TRBJ2-7 | 16 | TRBV12-3/TRBV12-4 | NA | many | TGTGCCAGCAGTTCCCGGCGGGGAATACTCTCCTACGAGCAGTACTTC | CASSSRRGILSYEQYF
TRBJ2-7 | 14 | TRBV4-3 | NA | NA | TGCGCCAGCAGCCAAGAGTACGGGTTGGGCGAGCAGTACTTC | CASSQEYGLGEQYF
TRBJ2-3 | 16 | TRBV7-9 | TRBD2 | few | TGTGCCAGCGGCTATCGGAGCGGGGATCGTACAGATACGCAGTATTTT | CASGYRSGDRTDTQYF
TRBJ2-2 | 13 | TRBV12-3/TRBV12-4 | NA | NA | TGTGCCAGCAGTACCCGGTCTCCCGGGGAGCTGTTTTTT | CASSTRSPGELFF
TRBJ2-2 | 16 | TRBV5-6 | TRBD1 | few | TGTGCCAGCACCAAGGTCACAGGGGTATTAGACGGGGAGCTGTTTTTT | CASTKVTGVLDGELFF
TRBJ2-5 | 15 | TRBV9 | NA | few | TGTGCCAGCAGCCTCCGGGCAGGGAGGATGGAGACCCAGTACTTC | CASSLRAGRMETQYF
TRBJ2-5 | 14 | TRBV7-9 | NA | many | TGTGCCAGCAGCTTAGTGGGGTGGACTGCGACCCAGTACTTC | CASSLVGWTATQYF
TRBJ1-1 | 14 | TRBV12-3/TRBV12-4 | TRBD1 | NA | TGTGCCAGCAGTCGGACAGGGGAGTTGGCTGAAGCTTTCTTT | CASSRTGELAEAFF
TRBJ1-1 | 11 | TRBV2 | TRBD1 | few | TGTGCCAGCAGTGAGACAGGGAAAGCTTTCTTT | CASSETGKAFF
TRBJ1-1 | 14 | TRBV21-1 | NA | few | TGTGCCAGCAGCCGGAACAGGGAAACGGCTGAAGCTTTCTTT | CASSRNRETAEAFF
TRBJ2-7 | 15 | TRBV5-1 | NA | once | TGCGCCAGCAGCTTGGTAGGAACTAATACCTACGAGCAGTACTTC | CASSLVGTNTYEQYF
TRBJ1-5 | 13 | TRBV12-3/TRBV12-4 | NA | many | TGTGCCAGCAGGGGACACCCCAATCAGCCCCAGCATTTT | CASRGHPNQPQHF
TRBJ2-7 | 13 | TRBV20-1 | TRBD1 | few | TGCAGTGCTAGGCTCAGGGGGCGATACGAGCAGTACTTC | CSARLRGRYEQYF
TRBJ2-5 | 15 | TRBV5-6 | NA | NA | TGTGCCAGCAGCTTGGATGGGCAGGGGCCAGAGACCCAGTACTTC | CASSLDGQGPETQYF
TRBJ2-5 | 16 | TRBV6-4 | NA | NA | TGTGCCAGCAGTGAAGTGGAGTCATTTCGACAAGAGACCCAGTACTTC | CASSEVESFRQETQYF